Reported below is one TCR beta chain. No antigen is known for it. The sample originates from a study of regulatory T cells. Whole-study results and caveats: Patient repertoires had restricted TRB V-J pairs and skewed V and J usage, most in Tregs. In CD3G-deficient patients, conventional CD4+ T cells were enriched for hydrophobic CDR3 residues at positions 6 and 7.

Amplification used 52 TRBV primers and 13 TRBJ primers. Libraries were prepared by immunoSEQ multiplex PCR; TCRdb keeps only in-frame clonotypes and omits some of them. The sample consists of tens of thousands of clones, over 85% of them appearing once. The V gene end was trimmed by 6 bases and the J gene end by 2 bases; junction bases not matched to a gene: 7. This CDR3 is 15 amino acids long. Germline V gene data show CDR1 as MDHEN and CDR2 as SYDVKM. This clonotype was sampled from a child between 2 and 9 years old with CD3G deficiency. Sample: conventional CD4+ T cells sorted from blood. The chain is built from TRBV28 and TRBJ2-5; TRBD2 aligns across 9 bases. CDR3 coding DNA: TGTGCCAGCAGCACCCGACTAGCGGCACAAGAGACCCAGTACTTC. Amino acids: CASSTRLAAQETQYF.